These T cell receptor beta chains were read from a single sample in a study of blood T cell repertoires in COVID-19. This table comes from immunoSEQ multiplex PCR, and its TCRdb copy is limited to in-frame clones, with some not included. There are 130,000 to 150,000 clones in the sample; 88% occur only once, and approximately 2.4% lies in the top ten. The source material was peripheral blood. The receptors originated from a human donor in a cohort sampled during active COVID-19. Each CDR3 is given with its conserved first and last residue. The D gene is left open where the match is weak. Size is omitted from some rows. Given values are once, few, many or a class for expanded clones.

CDR3 DNA	CDR3 protein	CDR3 length	D gene	V gene	clone size	J gene
TGTGCCAGCAGCCCCGGTATGGGAGGCTATGGCTACACCTTC	CASSPGMGGYGYTF	14	-	TRBV7-9	-	TRBJ1-2
TGTGCCAGCAGCTTCAACGGGGGGTATGGCTACACCTTC	CASSFNGGYGYTF	13	-	TRBV7-3	-	TRBJ1-2
TGTGCCAGCAGCTTTACAGGGAACACTGAAGCTTTCTTT	CASSFTGNTEAFF	13	-	TRBV7-2	once	TRBJ1-1
TGTGCCAGCAGCTTGATAACTAGCGGGAGGGCCAATGAGCAGTTCTTC	CASSLITSGRANEQFF	16	TRBD2	TRBV5-4	-	TRBJ2-1
TGCAGCGTTGCCTCACGTAGGAACACTGAAGCTTTCTTT	CSVASRRNTEAFF	13	-	TRBV29-1	-	TRBJ1-1
TGTGCCAGCAGCCAAGAGGTATGGGGGCGGACTAGCGGCTACGAGCAGTACTTC	CASSQEVWGRTSGYEQYF	18	TRBD2	TRBV3-1/TRBV3-2	-	TRBJ2-7
TGTGCCAGCAGCTTAGTCGGTACAGGGGACTATGGCTACACCTTC	CASSLVGTGDYGYTF	15	TRBD1	TRBV7-6	-	TRBJ1-2
TGCAGCGTGGAACTAAGTTCGTCCGGGGAGCTGTTTTTT	CSVELSSSGELFF	13	-	TRBV29-1	-	TRBJ2-2
TGTGCCAGCAGCCTAACGGGACTCCCTAACACCGGGGAGCTGTTTTTT	CASSLTGLPNTGELFF	16	-	TRBV5-6	-	TRBJ2-2
TGTGCCAGCAGGCCAGGGGCGGATCAGCCCCAGCATTTT	CASRPGADQPQHF	13	-	TRBV6-6	-	TRBJ1-5
TGTGCCAGTAGTCCCTCGACAGGGGGAGTCTACGAGCAGTACTTC	CASSPSTGGVYEQYF	15	TRBD1	TRBV19	-	TRBJ2-7
TGTGCCAGCAGCGTATCCCCCAGGGGGAACACTGAAGCTTTCTTT	CASSVSPRGNTEAFF	15	-	TRBV9	-	TRBJ1-1
TGCGCCAGCAGCCAAGTTAGGGGCCTCTACAATGAGCAGTTCTTC	CASSQVRGLYNEQFF	15	-	TRBV4-3	-	TRBJ2-1
TGTGCCAGCAGCCGCGTGATGAACACTGAAGCTTTCTTT	CASSRVMNTEAFF	13	-	TRBV14	-	TRBJ1-1
TGTGCCAGCAGCCCGGGACTAGCGGGAGGGCCGAATACGCAGTATTTT	CASSPGLAGGPNTQYF	16	TRBD2	TRBV9	-	TRBJ2-3
TGTGCCTGTCGGGACAGGGTTATACGAAAACTGTTTTTT	CACRDRVIRKLFF	13	TRBD1	TRBV30	-	TRBJ1-4
TGTGCCAGCAGCTTAGTAGGGCAGGGAAAAACTGAAGCTTTCTTT	CASSLVGQGKTEAFF	15	-	TRBV7-2	-	TRBJ1-1
TGTGCCAGTAGTATAGGACAGAACACTGAAGCTTTCTTT	CASSIGQNTEAFF	13	-	TRBV19	-	TRBJ1-1
TGTGCCAGCAGCATACAATCCGGGGGAGGCACTGAAGCTTTCTTT	CASSIQSGGGTEAFF	15	-	TRBV7-2	-	TRBJ1-1
TGCGCCAGCAGCCCTTGGACTAGCGGGGGGGCTGAGCAGTTCTTC	CASSPWTSGGAEQFF	15	TRBD2	TRBV4-3	-	TRBJ2-1
TGTGCCAGCAGGCCTCGACATGATTTTTCCTACGAGCAGTACTTC	CASRPRHDFSYEQYF	15	-	TRBV27	-	TRBJ2-7
TGCGCCAGCAGCGTACTACAGGGGGCTAACTATGGCTACACCTTC	CASSVLQGANYGYTF	15	TRBD1	TRBV5-1	once	TRBJ1-2
TGTGCCAGCAGCCCAACTCAGAGCGCGAGTGAAAAACTGTTTTTT	CASSPTQSASEKLFF	15	-	TRBV7-6	-	TRBJ1-4
TGTGCCAGCAGCGTAGGGGAGGGGTACGAGCAGTACTTC	CASSVGEGYEQYF	13	TRBD2	TRBV9	-	TRBJ2-7
TGTGCCAGCAGCCAAGATAGAACTCCTCATGGCTACACCTTC	CASSQDRTPHGYTF	14	-	TRBV3-1/TRBV3-2	-	TRBJ1-2
TGTGCCAGTTCGACAGGGACTTACACCGGGGAGCTGTTTTTT	CASSTGTYTGELFF	14	-	TRBV19	once	TRBJ2-2
TGTGCCAGCAGTTTCGGAGGGAGTGGGTCGAATGAGCAGTTCTTC	CASSFGGSGSNEQFF	15	-	TRBV28	-	TRBJ2-1
TGTGCTAGCAGCTTAAAGCCCACGGGTACGCAGTATTTT	CASSLKPTGTQYF	13	-	TRBV7-7	-	TRBJ2-3
TGTGCCAGCAGCTGGGGACAGGGCCTTAACTATGGCTACACCTTC	CASSWGQGLNYGYTF	15	TRBD1	TRBV5-4	-	TRBJ1-2
TGTGCCAGCAGCTCACGGGCCGGGGAGCTGTTTTTT	CASSSRAGELFF	12	-	TRBV7-2	-	TRBJ2-2
TGTGCCAGCAGCTTAGTAGGGGCTAGCGGGGCGCTTTACAATGAGCAGTTCTTC	CASSLVGASGALYNEQFF	18	TRBD2	TRBV11-2	-	TRBJ2-1
TGTGCCTGGAGTCAAGCGTTAGGCGAGCAGTACTTC	CAWSQALGEQYF	12	-	TRBV30	-	TRBJ2-7
TGTGCCAGCAGCTTGGGGGGGGCACCCTACGAGCAGTACTTC	CASSLGGAPYEQYF	14	-	TRBV7-9	once	TRBJ2-7